This T cell receptor beta chain was sequenced for a study of blood T cell repertoires in COVID-19. Study-wide context: PBMCs, B-cell-depleted T cells, or T cells provided the cDNA or gDNA that made up the material.

Produced via immunoSEQ multiplex PCR; TCRdb's table is partial and in-frame only. The repertoire holds around 97,000 clones, with 85% to 90% as singletons. CDR3 length: 13 residues. Deletions cut 5 bases from V and 4 bases from J, with 11 bases between. CDR1 is SGHTA and CDR2 is FQGTGA in the germline V gene. The TCR originated in a human donor in a cohort sampled during active COVID-19. Source material: peripheral blood. The rearrangement links TRBV7-3 to TRBJ1-1; no definite D call. CDR3 region: CASSLGGSTEAFF. CDR3 nucleotides: TGTGCCAGCAGCCTAGGAGGGAGCACTGAAGCTTTCTTT.